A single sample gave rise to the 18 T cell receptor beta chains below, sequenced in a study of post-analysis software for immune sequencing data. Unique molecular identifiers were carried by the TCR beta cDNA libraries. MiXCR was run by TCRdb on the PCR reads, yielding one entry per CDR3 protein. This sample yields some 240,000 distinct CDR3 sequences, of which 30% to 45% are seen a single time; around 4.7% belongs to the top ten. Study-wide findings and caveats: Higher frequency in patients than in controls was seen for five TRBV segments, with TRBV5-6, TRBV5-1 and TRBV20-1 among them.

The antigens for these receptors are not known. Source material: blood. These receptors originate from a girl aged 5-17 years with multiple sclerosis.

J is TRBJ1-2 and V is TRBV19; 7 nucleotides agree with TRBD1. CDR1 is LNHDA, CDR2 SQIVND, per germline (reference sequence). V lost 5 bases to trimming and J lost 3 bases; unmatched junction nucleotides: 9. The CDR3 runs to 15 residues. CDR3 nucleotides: TGTGCCAGTAGTGTTCAGGGGGGTTCGGACTATGGCTACACCTTC. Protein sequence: CASSVQGGSDYGYTF.

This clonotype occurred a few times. The CDR3 protein is CASTLGQGIDEQYF. The CDR3 DNA reads TGTGCCAGCACCCTAGGACAGGGCATCGACGAGCAGTACTTC. The gene calls are TRBV6-6 and TRBJ2-5; 8 bases agree with TRBD1. Near its end, the DNA agrees better with TRBJ2-7, so the J call may be wrong. Per the germline V gene, CDR1 is MNHNY and CDR2 is SVGAGI (reference sequence). This CDR3 comprises 14 residues.

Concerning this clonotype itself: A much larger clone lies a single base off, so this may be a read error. CDR3 coding DNA: TGTGCCAGCAGCCCGGGCCGCCTAGCGGGCACAGATGCGCAGTATTTT. Protein product: CASSPGRLAGTDAQYF. This chain joins TRBV9 and TRBJ2-3; the match to TRBD2 covers 8 bases. There are 16 residues in the CDR3. Germline V lookup: CDR1 SGDLS, CDR2 YYNGEE.

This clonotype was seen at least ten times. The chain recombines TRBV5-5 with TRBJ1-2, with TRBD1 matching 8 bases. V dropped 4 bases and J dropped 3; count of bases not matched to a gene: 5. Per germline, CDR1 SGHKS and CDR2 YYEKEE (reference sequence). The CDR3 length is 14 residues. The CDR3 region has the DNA TGTGCCAGCAGCCTGGACAGGGCCCACTATGGCTACACCTTC. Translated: CASSLDRAHYGYTF.

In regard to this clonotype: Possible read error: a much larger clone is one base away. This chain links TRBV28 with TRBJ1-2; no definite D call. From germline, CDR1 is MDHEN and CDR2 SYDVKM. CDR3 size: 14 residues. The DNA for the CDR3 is TGTGCCAGCAGTCTCAGGATGACTAACTATGGCTGCACCTTC. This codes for CASSLRMTNYGCTF.

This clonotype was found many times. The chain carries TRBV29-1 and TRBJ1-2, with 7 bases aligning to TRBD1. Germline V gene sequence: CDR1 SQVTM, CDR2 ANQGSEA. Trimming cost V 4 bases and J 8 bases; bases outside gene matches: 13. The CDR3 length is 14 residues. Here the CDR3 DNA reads TGCAGCGTTGCCGGGGAACAGGGGTCGGGCGGCTACACCTTC. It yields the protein CSVAGEQGSGGYTF.

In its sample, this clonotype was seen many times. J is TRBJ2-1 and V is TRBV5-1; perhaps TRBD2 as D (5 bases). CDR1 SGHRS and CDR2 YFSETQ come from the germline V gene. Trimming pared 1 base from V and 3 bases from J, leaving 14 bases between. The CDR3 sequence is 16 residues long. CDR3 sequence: CASSLRWSGDYNEQFF. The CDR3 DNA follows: TGCGCCAGCAGCTTGAGGTGGAGCGGCGACTACAATGAGCAGTTCTTC.

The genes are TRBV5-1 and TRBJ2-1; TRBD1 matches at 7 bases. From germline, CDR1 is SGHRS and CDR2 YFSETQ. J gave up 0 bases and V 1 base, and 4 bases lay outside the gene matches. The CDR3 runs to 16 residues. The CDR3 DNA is TGCGCCAGCAGCTTGCGAGCAGGGGGCTCCTACAATGAGCAGTTCTTC. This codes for CASSLRAGGSYNEQFF. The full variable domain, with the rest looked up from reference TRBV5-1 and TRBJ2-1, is KAGVTQTPRYLIKTRGQQVTLSCSPISGHRSVSWYQQTPGQGLQFLFEYFSETQRNKGNFPGRFSGRQFSNSRSEMNVSTLELGDSALYLCASSLRAGGSYNEQFFGPGTRLTVL.

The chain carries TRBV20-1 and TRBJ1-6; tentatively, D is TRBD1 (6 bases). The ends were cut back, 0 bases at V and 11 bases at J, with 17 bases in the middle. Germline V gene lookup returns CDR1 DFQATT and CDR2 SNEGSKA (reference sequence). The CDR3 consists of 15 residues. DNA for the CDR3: TGCAGTGCTAGAGATACGGCCAGGGGAAGGGCACCCCTCCACTTT. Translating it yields CSARDTARGRAPLHF.

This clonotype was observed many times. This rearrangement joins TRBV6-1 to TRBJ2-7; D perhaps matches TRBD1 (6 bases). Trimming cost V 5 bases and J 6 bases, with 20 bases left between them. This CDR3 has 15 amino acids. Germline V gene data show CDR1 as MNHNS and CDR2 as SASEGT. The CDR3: CASSHNPQGRREQYF. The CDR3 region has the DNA TGTGCCAGCAGTCACAATCCACAGGGACGGCGCGAGCAGTACTTC.

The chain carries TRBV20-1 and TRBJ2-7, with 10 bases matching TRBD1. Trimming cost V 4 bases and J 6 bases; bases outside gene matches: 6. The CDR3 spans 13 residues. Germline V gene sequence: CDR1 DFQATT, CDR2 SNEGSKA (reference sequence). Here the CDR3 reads CSAKRQGAGEQYF. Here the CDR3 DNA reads TGCAGTGCTAAGAGACAGGGGGCTGGCGAGCAGTACTTC.

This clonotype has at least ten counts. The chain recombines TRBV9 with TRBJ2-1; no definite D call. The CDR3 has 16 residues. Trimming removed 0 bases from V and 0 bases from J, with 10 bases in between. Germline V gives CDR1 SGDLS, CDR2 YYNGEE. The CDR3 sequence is CASSVGTLGSYNEQFF. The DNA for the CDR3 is TGTGCCAGCAGCGTAGGAACCTTGGGCTCCTACAATGAGCAGTTCTTC.

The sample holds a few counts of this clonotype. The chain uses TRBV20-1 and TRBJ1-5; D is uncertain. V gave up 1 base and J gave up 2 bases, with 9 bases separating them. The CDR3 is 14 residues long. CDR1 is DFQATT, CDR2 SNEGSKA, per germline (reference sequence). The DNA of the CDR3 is TGCAGTGCTAGAGGTCCTGCACGCAATCAGCCCCAGCATTTT. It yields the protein CSARGPARNQPQHF.

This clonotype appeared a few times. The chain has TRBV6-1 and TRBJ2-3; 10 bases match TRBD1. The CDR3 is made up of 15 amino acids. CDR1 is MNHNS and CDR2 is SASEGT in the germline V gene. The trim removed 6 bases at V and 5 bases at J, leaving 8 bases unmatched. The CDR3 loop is CASSPRTGGGDTQYF. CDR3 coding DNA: TGTGCCAGCAGCCCAAGGACAGGGGGAGGAGATACGCAGTATTTT.

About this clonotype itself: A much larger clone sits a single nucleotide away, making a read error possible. As DNA, the CDR3 is TGCAGCGTTGAAGGCCTAGCAAATGATCAGTACTTC. Amino acid sequence: CSVEGLANDQYF. The V and J genes are TRBV29-1 and TRBJ2-5; D is perhaps TRBD2 (5 bases). Trimming left V 1 base short and J 11 bases short, with 14 bases between. The germline V gene has CDR1 SQVTM and CDR2 ANQGSEA. This CDR3 has 12 residues.

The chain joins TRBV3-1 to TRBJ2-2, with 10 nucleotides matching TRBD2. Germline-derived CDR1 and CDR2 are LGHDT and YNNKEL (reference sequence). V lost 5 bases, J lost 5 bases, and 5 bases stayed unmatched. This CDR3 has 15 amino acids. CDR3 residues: CASSLAGGWTGELFF. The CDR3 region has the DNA TGTGCCAGCAGCTTAGCGGGAGGCTGGACCGGGGAGCTGTTTTTT.

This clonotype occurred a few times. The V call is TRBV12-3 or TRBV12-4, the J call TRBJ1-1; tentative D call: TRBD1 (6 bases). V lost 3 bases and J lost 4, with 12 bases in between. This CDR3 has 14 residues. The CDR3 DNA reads TGTGCCAGCAGTTTGGACGGGGGCGGCACTGAAGCTTTCTTT. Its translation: CASSLDGGGTEAFF.

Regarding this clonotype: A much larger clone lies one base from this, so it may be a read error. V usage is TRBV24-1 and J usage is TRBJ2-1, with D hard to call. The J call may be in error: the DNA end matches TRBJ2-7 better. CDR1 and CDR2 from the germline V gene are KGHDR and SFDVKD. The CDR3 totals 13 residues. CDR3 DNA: TGTGCCACCAGTGATAACTTATACAATGAGCAGTACTTC. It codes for CATSDNLYNEQYF.